The T cell receptor beta chain under discussion was sequenced for a study of blood T cells in healthy people across ages. Study-wide context: Every two T cells gave about one barcoded beta molecule via template switching. The study's findings and limits: Those diversity estimates obtained from one million T cells were thought to be underestimates.

The V gene lost 0 bases and the J gene lost 12 bases, with 10 bases spanning the gap. Germline-derived CDR1 and CDR2 are SGHDT and YYEEEE. This CDR3 has 12 residues. As concerns this clonotype: Its antigen is unknown.

With a J-beta primer mix and a sample-barcoded 5' primer, a second PCR ran about 6 to 11 cycles. Template switching added a 12-random-nucleotide identifier to every cDNA molecule. TCRdb redid the calling of the 5' RACE reads with MiXCR, one entry per CDR3 protein. The sample shows about 1 million distinct CDR3 sequences, more than 35% of them seen only once. Donors were systemically healthy Caucasian individuals from Russia aged about 6 to 95 years. Material: blood. The genes are TRBV5-6 and TRBJ1-5, with a tentative D call TRBD1 (6 bases). This clonotype originated in a woman aged 55-75 years in good health. CDR3 protein: CASSLAGAFQHF. CDR3 bases: TGTGCCAGCAGCTTGGCAGGGGCCTTCCAGCATTTT.